Following are 30 T cell receptor beta chains from one sample sequenced in a study of T cells in Graves' hyperthyroidism and ophthalmopathy. It was RNA transcripts that yielded the amplified TCR beta CDR3 regions. First-round RT-PCR with HTBI primers amplified the TCR CDR3 region. TCRdb re-analysed the multiplex PCR reads in MiXCR, keeping a single row per CDR3 protein. The data show a few hundred thousand distinct CDR3 sequences, around 14% seen once. The specimen was blood. All receptors come from a young woman with Graves' hyperthyroidism.

This clonotype turned up a few times. The junction departs from the called germline gene at one end, perhaps through a read error. V usage is TRBV10-3 and J usage is TRBJ2-5; D is possibly TRBD1 or TRBD2 (5 bases each). Germline-derived CDR1 and CDR2 are ENHRY and SYGVKD. CDR3 size: 14 residues. The CDR3 is CAVSDRGVRETQYF. DNA for the CDR3: TGTGCCGTCAGTGACAGAGGGGTGAGAGAGACCCAGTACTTC.

This chain links TRBV10-3 with TRBJ2-5, with TRBD2 matching 14 bases. Germline values: CDR1 ENHRY, CDR2 SYGVKD. Trimming cost V 5 bases and J 5 bases; bases outside gene matches: 7. CDR3 size: 16 residues. The chain's CDR3 is CAISKGLAGELETQYF. CDR3 bases: TGTGCCATCAGTAAGGGACTAGCGGGAGAGTTGGAGACCCAGTACTTC.

There are a few counts of this clonotype. V is TRBV10-2 and J is TRBJ2-7; 14 nucleotides match TRBD2. V dropped 8 bases and J dropped 0; count of bases not matched to a gene: 9. Germline V CDR1 and CDR2: WSHSY, SAAADI. The CDR3 length is 17 residues. The CDR3 here is CASRLRTSGGSSYEQYF. For the CDR3, the DNA is TGCGCCAGCCGACTTCGGACTAGCGGGGGGAGCTCCTACGAGCAGTACTTC.

There are many counts of this clonotype. V usage is TRBV20-1 and J usage is TRBJ2-7, with D perhaps matching TRBD1 (5 bases). V was clipped by 3 bases and J by 2 bases, with 14 bases between them. There are 14 residues in the CDR3. Germline CDR1 is DFQATT and CDR2 is SNEGSKA (reference sequence). For the CDR3, the DNA is TGCAGTGCTAGCCCCATTCAAGGGGCCTACGAGCAGTACTTC. This gives the protein CSASPIQGAYEQYF.

This clonotype was recorded at least ten times. V is TRBV5-1 and J is TRBJ2-5; D is undetermined. Germline lookup yields CDR1 SGHRS and CDR2 YFSETQ. V lost 0 bases, J lost 7 bases, and 10 bases lay in between. This CDR3 has 13 amino acids. The CDR3 sequence is CASSLVLGGTQYF. DNA of the CDR3: TGCGCCAGCAGCTTGGTCCTCGGTGGGACCCAGTACTTC.

This clonotype has at least ten counts. CDR3 in amino acids: CSVESSGITDTQYF. The CDR3 DNA is TGCAGCGTTGAGTCGTCAGGAATCACAGATACGCAGTATTTT. The J gene is TRBJ2-3, the V gene TRBV29-1, with D unresolved. The CDR3 spans 14 residues. Trimming removed 3 bases at V and 2 bases at J, with 12 bases between. Germline CDR1 is SQVTM and CDR2 is ANQGSEA.

This clonotype was found many times. The V call is TRBV3-1, the J call TRBJ2-3; no firm D call. This CDR3 region has 15 residues. V lost 1 base and J lost 0, with 8 bases in between. The V gene's germline CDR1 is LGHDT and CDR2 YNNKEL (reference sequence). Written as DNA, the CDR3 is TGTGCCAGCAGCCAAGCAAAGACTAGCACAGATACGCAGTATTTT. Translated: CASSQAKTSTDTQYF.

This clonotype has only a few counts. The chain couples TRBV6-1 to TRBJ2-7, with D perhaps matching TRBD2 (6 bases). There are 10 residues in the CDR3. Trimming took off 8 bases at V and 5 bases at J, with 7 bases between the two ends. Looked up from germline, CDR1 is MNHNS and CDR2 is SASEGT. The CDR3 region has the DNA TGTGCCAGCGGGAGGAACGAGCAGTACGTC. Its translation is CASGRNEQYV.

This clonotype was seen many times. The chain links TRBV3-1 to TRBJ2-7; D not resolved. The V and J ends lost 0 bases and 9 bases respectively, with 15 bases between them. Germline V gives CDR1 LGHDT, CDR2 YNNKEL (reference sequence). CDR3 length: 14 amino acids. CDR3 sequence: CASSQDPGPNRQYV. The CDR3 DNA follows: TGTGCCAGCAGCCAAGATCCAGGCCCAAATCGGCAGTACGTC.

The gene calls are TRBV2 and TRBJ1-4, with 10 bases identical to TRBD1. V lost 6 bases and J lost 6; bases outside the gene matches: 7. The CDR3 contains 15 residues. Germline V gene lookup returns CDR1 SNHLY and CDR2 FYNNEI. Written as DNA, the CDR3 is TGTGCCAGCAGGCCGGGACAGGGGCCCTATGAAAAACTGTTTTTT. It specifies CASRPGQGPYEKLFF.

This clonotype has at least ten counts. This sequence joins TRBV11-2 and TRBJ1-1, with D possibly TRBD1 on 5 matching bases. V lost 7 bases, J lost 1 base, and 16 bases lay in between. The CDR3 is 15 amino acids. CDR1 is SGHAT, CDR2 FQNNGV, per germline. CDR3 protein: CASKALGLGNTEAFF. The CDR3 DNA follows: TGTGCCAGCAAGGCCCTGGGACTGGGGAACACTGAAGCTTTCTTT. The full variable domain, in which reference TRBV11-2 and TRBJ1-1 provide the parts outside the CDR3, is EAGVAQSPRYKIIEKRQSVAFWCNPISGHATLYWYQQILGQGPKLLIQFQNNGVVDDSQLPKDRFSAERLKGVDSTLKIQPAKLEDSAVYLCASKALGLGNTEAFFGQGTRLTVV.

There are many counts of this clonotype. The chain recombines TRBV12-3 or TRBV12-4 with TRBJ2-4; no definite D call. Trimming removed 5 bases at V and 6 bases at J, with 8 bases between. The CDR3 sequence is 12 residues long. Written as DNA, the CDR3 is TGTGCCAGCAGTCCCGCCGGAAACATTCAGTACTTC. The encoded protein is CASSPAGNIQYF.

This clonotype was seen repeatedly, ten times or more. J is TRBJ2-3 and V is TRBV2, with TRBD2 as a possible D gene (5 bases). Per germline, CDR1 SNHLY and CDR2 FYNNEI. The length of the CDR3 is 17 residues. V was pared by 0 bases and J by 1 base, with 14 bases between. This chain's CDR3 is CASSEARSGEGTDTQYF. CDR3 sequence (DNA): TGTGCCAGCAGTGAAGCTAGAAGCGGAGAGGGCACAGATACGCAGTATTTT. Looking up the rest from reference TRBV2 and TRBJ2-3 gives the full variable domain: EPEVTQTPSHQVTQMGQEVILRCVPISNHLYFYWYRQILGQKVEFLVSFYNNEISEKSEIFDDQFSVERPDGSNFTLKIRSTKLEDSAMYFCASSEARSGEGTDTQYFGPGTRLTVL.

V and J are TRBV7-2 and TRBJ2-1, with a weak D call TRBD2 (6 bases). Germline lookup yields CDR1 SGHTA and CDR2 FQGNSA. Trimming shortened V by 5 bases and J by 10 bases, and 15 bases separated the two germline ends. CDR3 size: 13 residues. The CDR3 is CASSRGGSPEQFF. The CDR3 coding sequence is TGTGCCAGCAGCCGTGGGGGGAGCCCCGAGCAGTTCTTC.

Many counts were recorded for this clonotype. The chain has TRBV20-1 and TRBJ2-7, with TRBD2 matching 11 bases. CDR3 length: 14 residues. V was pared by 4 bases and J by 7 bases, with 9 bases of the junction left unmatched. Looked up from germline, CDR1 is DFQATT and CDR2 is SNEGSKA (reference sequence). The CDR3 DNA sequence: TGCAGTGCTACCGGACTAGCGGGCGCATTTGAGCAGTACTTC. Residues: CSATGLAGAFEQYF.

J is TRBJ2-5 and V is TRBV7-9; D possibly corresponds to TRBD1 (5 bases). The CDR3 loop spans 13 amino acids. Germline loops: CDR1 SEHNR, CDR2 FQNEAQ (reference sequence). V gave up 5 bases and J gave up 4 bases, with 11 bases separating them. CDR3 loop: CASSPLRGETQYF. In DNA, the CDR3 is TGTGCCAGCAGCCCGCTAAGGGGAGAGACCCAGTACTTC.

This clonotype was seen ten or more times. This chain connects TRBV6-1 to TRBJ2-7, with 9 bases fitting TRBD1. CDR1 is MNHNS, CDR2 SASEGT, per germline. V lost 8 bases, J lost 4 bases, and 6 bases stayed unmatched. The length of the CDR3 is 13 residues. The CDR3 DNA sequence: TGTGCCAGCGTTCCGGGACAGGGTTACGAGCAGTACGTC. This encodes CASVPGQGYEQYV.

Worth noting for this clonotype: A much larger clone differs by one base, so this may be a read error. Without the conserved terminal phenylalanine or tryptophan, this CDR3 likely stems from a read error. This chain joins TRBV15 and TRBJ2-3; possibly TRBD1 for D (6 bases). CDR1 is LNHNV, CDR2 YYDKDF, per germline (reference sequence). V lost 3 bases to trimming and J lost 2 bases, with 12 bases between them. CDR3 length: 15 amino acids. CDR3 coding DNA: TGTGCCACCAGCAGCCGGGACACAGACACAGATACGCAGTATTCT. It specifies CATSSRDTDTDTQYS.

This clonotype was seen repeatedly, ten times or more. The gene calls are TRBV2 and TRBJ2-1; either TRBD1 or TRBD2 may fit D (5 bases each). The germline V gene has CDR1 SNHLY and CDR2 FYNNEI. The CDR3 contains 16 residues. The V and J ends lost 7 bases and 8 bases respectively, with 24 bases between them. The CDR3 DNA sequence: TGTGCCAGCATTCTGATGTCGGACTCAGGGCGCGATGAGCAGTTCTTC. This sequence encodes CASILMSDSGRDEQFF. The full variable domain, rest sourced from reference TRBV2 and TRBJ2-1, is EPEVTQTPSHQVTQMGQEVILRCVPISNHLYFYWYRQILGQKVEFLVSFYNNEISEKSEIFDDQFSVERPDGSNFTLKIRSTKLEDSAMYFCASILMSDSGRDEQFFGPGTRLTVL.

In this sample, this clonotype turned up many times. This chain uses TRBV2 with TRBJ2-1; the D is unclear. With 6 bases removed from V and 9 bases from J, the gap between germline ends came to 15 bases. CDR1 is SNHLY, CDR2 FYNNEI, per germline. CDR3 length: 13 residues. The DNA of the CDR3 is TGTGCCAGCAGACCCCGTTTACTGGGTGAGCAGTTCTTC. It is translated as CASRPRLLGEQFF.

The chain links TRBV20-1 to TRBJ2-1; 7 positions agree with TRBD1. V lost 6 bases to trimming and J lost 5 bases; unmatched junction nucleotides: 7. Germline V CDR1 and CDR2: DFQATT, SNEGSKA (reference sequence). This CDR3 has 13 amino acids. CDR3: CSAIRQGHNEQFF. CDR3 nucleotides: TGCAGTGCCATCCGACAGGGTCACAATGAGCAGTTCTTC.

Remarks on this clonotype: The CDR3 end shows no conserved phenylalanine or tryptophan, and so a read error is likely. The limits of the CDR3 on the DNA are not certain, so only TCRdb's listed CDR3 is given. The rearrangement uses TRBV18 and TRBJ2-5. CDR1 is KGHSH and CDR2 is LQKENI in the germline V gene. The CDR3 numbers 14 amino acids, ends counted. CDR3: CASSPPAGQETPYL.

At least ten counts were recorded for this clonotype. CDR3 nucleotide sequence: TGTGCCAGCAGACTACCCCTTGACAATGAGCAGTTCTTC. It encodes CASRLPLDNEQFF. The V call is TRBV11-3, the J call TRBJ2-1; no reliable D call. Trimming took 6 bases from V and 5 from J, leaving 11 bases between them. This CDR3 contains 13 residues. Germline values: CDR1 SGHNT, CDR2 YENEEA.

The table lists this clonotype with many counts. This sequence joins TRBV7-2 and TRBJ2-1; TRBD2 is a possible D gene (6 bases). There are 15 residues in the CDR3. Germline lookup yields CDR1 SGHTA and CDR2 FQGNSA. The V end lost 1 base, the J end lost 3 bases, and 10 bases lay between the germline ends. CDR3 region: CASSLVGGDYNEQFF. CDR3 DNA sequence: TGTGCCAGCAGCTTAGTTGGCGGGGACTACAATGAGCAGTTCTTC.

A single count supports this clonotype. This sequence joins TRBV4-1 and TRBJ2-3; 7 nucleotides agree with TRBD2. Germline CDR1 MGHRA, CDR2 YSYEKL. The CDR3 covers 16 residues. V dropped 3 bases and J dropped 2; count of bases not matched to a gene: 8. CDR3 nucleotides: TGCGCCAGCAGCCAGATTCGGGGGGTTAACACAGATACGCAGTATTTT. Protein: CASSQIRGVNTDTQYF.

In the case of this clonotype: At one end the junction does not follow the germline gene, possibly because of a read error. V gene TRBV2 combines with J gene TRBJ2-2; D tentatively reads TRBD1 or TRBD2 (5 bases each). Per the germline V gene, CDR1 is SNHLY and CDR2 is FYNNEI. This CDR3 region has 12 residues. The CDR3 spells CACSGGSGELFF. CDR3 nucleotides: TGTGCCTGCAGTGGGGGATCCGGGGAGCTGTTTTTT.

This clonotype was seen ten or more times. The chain joins TRBV3-1 to TRBJ2-3, with D perhaps matching TRBD1 (6 bases). The CDR3 is made up of 15 amino acids. The V end was cut by 5 bases, the J end by 0 bases, with 12 bases between. CDR1 LGHDT and CDR2 YNNKEL come from the germline V gene (reference sequence). CDR3 bases: TGTGCCAGCAGCATCGGGACACACAGCACAGATACGCAGTATTTT. Translation: CASSIGTHSTDTQYF.

The rearrangement links TRBV5-1 to TRBJ2-5, with TRBD2 identical over 10 bases. Unmatched junction bases numbered 7, after V lost 3 bases and J lost 2 bases. This CDR3 has 16 amino acids. Germline lookup yields CDR1 SGHRS and CDR2 YFSETQ. CDR3 in DNA: TGCGCCAGCAGCTGGGCCTTAGCGGGAGGACAAGAGACCCAGTACTTC. This translates into CASSWALAGGQETQYF.

This clonotype was seen at least ten times. V is TRBV5-1 and J is TRBJ1-2; D not certain. The length of the CDR3 is 14 residues. Germline CDR1 SGHRS, CDR2 YFSETQ. V was trimmed by 0 bases and J by 7 bases, leaving 13 bases between them. The CDR3 here is CASSLVVKGGGYTF. Here the CDR3 DNA reads TGCGCCAGCAGCTTGGTGGTCAAAGGAGGTGGCTACACCTTC. Complete variable domain (other parts from reference TRBV5-1 and TRBJ1-2): KAGVTQTPRYLIKTRGQQVTLSCSPISGHRSVSWYQQTPGQGLQFLFEYFSETQRNKGNFPGRFSGRQFSNSRSEMNVSTLELGDSALYLCASSLVVKGGGYTFGSGTRLTVV.

This clonotype was observed a handful of times. V usage is TRBV20-1 and J usage is TRBJ1-1, with a weak D call TRBD1 (5 bases). V was shortened by 2 bases and J by 1 base, with 8 bases between the two germline ends. The germline V gene encodes CDR1 DFQATT and CDR2 SNEGSKA (reference sequence). This CDR3 comprises 13 residues. For the CDR3, the DNA is TGCAGTGCTAGACCCGGGGGGAACACTGAAGCTTTCTTT. Its translation: CSARPGGNTEAFF.